These 13 T cell receptor beta chains originate from one sample sequenced in a study of CD8 T cells in Susac syndrome. Roughly 0.45 to 1 ug RNA was reverse transcribed with random hexamers. MiXCR, applied by TCRdb to the immunoSEQ multiplex PCR reads, yields one record per CDR3 protein. The repertoire includes about 210,000 distinct CDR3 sequences, about 93% of them detected once, and roughly 0.096% sits in the top ten. Sequences were obtained from CD4+ T cells from PBMCs. Receptor source: a human donor in good health.

This sequence joins TRBV5-5 and TRBJ2-3, with 8 bases fitting TRBD2. Trimming removed 2 bases from V and 5 bases from J; junction bases left unmatched: 13. This CDR3 is 17 amino acids long. Germline V CDR1 and CDR2: SGHKS, YYEKEE (reference sequence). CDR3 sequence: CASSLRGGNRLGDTQYF. CDR3 nucleotides: TGTGCCAGCAGCTTACGGGGGGGGAACCGGTTGGGAGATACGCAGTATTTT.

The chain is built from TRBV6-5 and TRBJ1-2; D unclear. The CDR3 runs 11 residues. V lost 6 bases and J 8 bases, leaving 10 bases between the germline ends. CDR1 is MNHEY, CDR2 SVGAGI, per germline. This CDR3 reads CASREKYGYTF. CDR3 coding DNA: TGTGCCAGCAGAGAGAAGTACGGCTACACCTTC.

The rearrangement uses TRBV27 and TRBJ2-1; TRBD2 might be the D (6 bases). CDR1 and CDR2 from the germline V gene are MNHEY and SMNVEV (reference sequence). The length of the CDR3 is 14 residues. V was trimmed by 3 bases and J by 0 bases, leaving 6 bases between them. DNA for the CDR3: TGTGCCAGCAGTTTGACTAGCTCCTACAATGAGCAGTTCTTC. This codes for CASSLTSSYNEQFF.

This sequence joins TRBV29-1 and TRBJ1-1, with D unresolved. V was trimmed by 4 bases and J by 6 bases, leaving 9 bases between them. In germline, CDR1 is SQVTM, CDR2 ANQGSEA. This CDR3 spans 11 amino acids. The CDR3 coding sequence is TGCAGCGTTGCGCCTGGGGCTGAAGCTTTCTTT. Its translation: CSVAPGAEAFF.

J is TRBJ2-1 and V is TRBV10-3; TRBD2 matches 9 bases. This CDR3 is 15 amino acids long. Germline CDR1 is ENHRY and CDR2 is SYGVKD. The junction had 5 bases not matched to a gene; V was cut back by 4 bases and J by 4 bases. As DNA, the CDR3 is TGTGCCATCAGTGCGGGGCGGGGGGGATACAATGAGCAGTTCTTC. Encoded protein: CAISAGRGGYNEQFF.

This rearrangement joins TRBV12-3 or TRBV12-4 to TRBJ1-2, with 8 bases identical to TRBD1. The CDR3 is 13 amino acids. Trimming at V came to 5 bases and at J to 7 bases, leaving 6 bases not matched to a gene. DNA for the CDR3: TGTGCCAGCAGTGCGGACAGGGTTGGTGGCTACACCTTC. Translated: CASSADRVGGYTF.

This chain connects TRBV27 to TRBJ1-2; 10 nucleotides match TRBD1. Germline V lookup: CDR1 MNHEY, CDR2 SMNVEV (reference sequence). The CDR3 has 16 residues. The ends lost 2 bases at V and 7 bases at J; junction bases unmatched: 10. This CDR3 reads CASSLSSTGGAGGYTF. In DNA form, the CDR3 reads TGTGCCAGCAGTTTAAGTTCGACAGGGGGCGCCGGTGGCTACACCTTC.

The chain joins TRBV28 to TRBJ2-7, with D maybe TRBD2 (6 bases). The length of the CDR3 is 14 residues. The germline V and J ends were trimmed by 6 bases and 0 bases, with 12 bases remaining between them. The germline V gene encodes CDR1 MDHEN and CDR2 SYDVKM. CDR3 coding DNA: TGTGCCAGCAGCTCAAGCGGGTACTCCTACGAGCAGTACGTC. Its translation is CASSSSGYSYEQYV.

The chain joins TRBV9 to TRBJ1-4; D is uncertain. The CDR3 extends over 15 amino acids. Deletions cut 0 bases from V and 2 bases from J, with 8 bases between. The germline V gene encodes CDR1 SGDLS and CDR2 YYNGEE. CDR3 nucleotides: TGTGCCAGCAGCGTAGCTCCGGGGACTAATGAAAAACTGTTTTTT. The encoded protein is CASSVAPGTNEKLFF.

The chain uses TRBV28 and TRBJ2-5; TRBD2 aligns across 9 bases. CDR1 is MDHEN, CDR2 SYDVKM, per germline. CDR3 length: 16 residues. The trim removed 4 bases at V and 2 bases at J, leaving 8 bases unmatched. Here the CDR3 reads CASSSALAGVQETQYF. CDR3 DNA: TGTGCCAGCAGTTCGGCACTAGCGGGCGTGCAAGAGACCCAGTACTTC.

The chain joins TRBV6-4 to TRBJ2-7; TRBD1 aligns across 7 bases. There are 16 residues in the CDR3. The J segment lost 0 bases and the V segment lost 2 bases, leaving 7 bases of the junction unmatched. The V gene's germline CDR1 is MRHNA and CDR2 SNTAGT. CDR3 protein: CASSDLRDSFSYEQYV. The CDR3 bases are TGTGCCAGCAGTGACCTCCGGGACAGCTTCTCCTACGAGCAGTACGTC.

V usage is TRBV9 and J usage is TRBJ2-3; TRBD2 matches 16 bases. The germline gives CDR1 SGDLS, CDR2 YYNGEE. This CDR3 contains 18 residues. The junction had 10 bases not matched to a gene; V was cut back by 3 bases and J by 6 bases. The CDR3 DNA reads as TGTGCCAGCAGCGAGAGGGGACTAGCGGGGGGGCCTATGGATACGCAGTATTTT. It codes for CASSERGLAGGPMDTQYF.

The chain is built from TRBV5-4 and TRBJ2-7; D is perhaps TRBD2 (7 bases). This CDR3 has 15 amino acids. V shed 4 bases and J shed 3 bases, with 17 bases lying between them. Germline loops: CDR1 SGHNT, CDR2 YYREEE (reference sequence). The CDR3 reads CASSVGGGVLYEQYF. For the CDR3, the DNA is TGTGCCAGCAGCGTTGGGGGGGGCGTGCTCTACGAGCAGTACTTC.